The rows below give T cell receptor beta chains drawn from one sample of a study of cytomegalovirus exposure and HLA in healthy donors. Generated by immunoSEQ multiplex PCR, the TCRdb table keeps only in-frame clones and is missing some. Of 260,000 or so clones detected, around nine tenths appear once; the ten largest clones hold about 3%. Sequenced: PBMCs. These TCRs come from a man between 18 and 29 years old in good health and CMV-seronegative. Both conserved end residues are part of each CDR3. D genes are given only for firm matches. Not every row has a clone size; where given, it reads once, few, many or a size class.

TRBD1 | NA | 14 | TRBJ1-2 | TRBV6-5 | CASRGDRRGYGYTF | TGTGCCAGCAGAGGGGACAGGCGAGGCTATGGCTACACCTTC
TRBD1 | NA | 13 | TRBJ1-1 | TRBV2 | CASNPGTGSGVFF | TGTGCCAGCAACCCCGGGACAGGGAGTGGGGTTTTCTTT
TRBD2 | NA | 15 | TRBJ2-7 | TRBV5-6 | CASSSPGLAGLRQYF | TGTGCCAGCAGCTCGCCGGGACTAGCGGGACTTCGGCAGTACTTC
NA | NA | 14 | TRBJ2-2 | TRBV5-1 | CASSLGTNTGELFF | TGCGCCAGCAGCCTAGGGACTAACACCGGGGAGCTGTTTTTT
TRBD1 | NA | 17 | TRBJ2-7 | TRBV4-1 | CASSQNKWGDRMNEQYF | TGCGCCAGCAGTCAGAATAAATGGGGGGACAGGATGAACGAGCAGTACTTC
NA | NA | 15 | TRBJ2-2 | TRBV4-2 | CASSQDSLPRGELFF | TGTGCCAGCAGCCAAGATAGTCTCCCTAGGGGGGAGCTGTTTTTT
NA | NA | 15 | TRBJ1-5 | TRBV28 | CASGGGFYSNQPQHF | TGTGCCAGCGGCGGAGGTTTCTATAGCAATCAGCCCCAGCATTTT
TRBD1 | NA | 14 | TRBJ2-3 | TRBV29-1 | CSDRQGSITDTQYF | TGCAGCGATCGACAGGGTTCGATCACAGATACGCAGTATTTT
NA | NA | 12 | TRBJ2-7 | TRBV2 | CASSSLSYEQYF | TGTGCCAGCAGTTCGCTATCCTACGAGCAGTACTTC
NA | NA | 12 | TRBJ2-2 | TRBV27 | CASSLTTGELFF | TGTGCCAGCAGTCTAACCACCGGGGAGCTGTTTTTT
NA | NA | 15 | TRBJ1-5 | TRBV15 | CATSRGTVSNQPQHF | TGTGCCACCAGCAGAGGGACAGTAAGCAATCAGCCCCAGCATTTT
TRBD1 | NA | 14 | TRBJ1-1 | TRBV27 | CASRPDRMNTEAFF | TGTGCCAGCAGACCGGACAGGATGAACACTGAAGCTTTCTTT
NA | NA | 14 | TRBJ2-5 | TRBV7-2 | CASSSAGRQETQYF | TGTGCCAGCAGCTCCGCGGGACGGCAAGAGACCCAGTACTTC
NA | NA | 13 | TRBJ2-1 | TRBV7-2 | CASSPGSYNEQFF | TGTGCCAGCAGCCCCGGGAGTTACAATGAGCAGTTCTTC
NA | few | 14 | TRBJ2-2 | TRBV2 | CASSGSALRGELFF | TGTGCCAGCAGTGGCAGTGCCCTTCGCGGGGAGCTGTTTTTT